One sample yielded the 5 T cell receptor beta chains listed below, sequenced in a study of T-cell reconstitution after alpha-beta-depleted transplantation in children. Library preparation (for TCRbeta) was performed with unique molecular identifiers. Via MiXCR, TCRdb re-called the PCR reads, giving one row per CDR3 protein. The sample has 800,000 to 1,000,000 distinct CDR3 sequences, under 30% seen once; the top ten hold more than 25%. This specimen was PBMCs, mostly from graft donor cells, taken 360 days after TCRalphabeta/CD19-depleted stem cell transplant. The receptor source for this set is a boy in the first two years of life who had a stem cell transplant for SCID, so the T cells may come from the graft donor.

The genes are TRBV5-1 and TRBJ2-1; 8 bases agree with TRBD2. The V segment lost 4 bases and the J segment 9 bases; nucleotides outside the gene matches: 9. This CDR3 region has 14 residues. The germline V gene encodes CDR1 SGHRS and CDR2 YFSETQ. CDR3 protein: CASSEGLVSSEQFF. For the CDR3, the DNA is TGCGCCAGCAGCGAGGGACTAGTCAGTTCTGAGCAGTTCTTC.

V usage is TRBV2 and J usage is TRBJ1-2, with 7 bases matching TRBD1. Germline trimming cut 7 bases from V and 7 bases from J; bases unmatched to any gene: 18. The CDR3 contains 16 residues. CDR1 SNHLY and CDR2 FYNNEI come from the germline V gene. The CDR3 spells CASKGTDLRGDAGYTF. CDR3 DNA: TGTGCCAGCAAAGGGACAGACCTACGTGGGGATGCTGGCTACACCTTC. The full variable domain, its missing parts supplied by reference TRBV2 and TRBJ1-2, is EPEVTQTPSHQVTQMGQEVILRCVPISNHLYFYWYRQILGQKVEFLVSFYNNEISEKSEIFDDQFSVERPDGSNFTLKIRSTKLEDSAMYFCASKGTDLRGDAGYTFGSGTRLTVV.

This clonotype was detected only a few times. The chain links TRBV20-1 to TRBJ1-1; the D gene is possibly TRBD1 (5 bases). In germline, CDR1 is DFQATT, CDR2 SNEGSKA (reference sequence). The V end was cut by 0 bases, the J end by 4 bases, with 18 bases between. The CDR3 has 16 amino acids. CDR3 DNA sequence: TGCAGTGCTAGAGATATCGTTCTAGGGGAGGGCACTGAAGCTTTCTTT. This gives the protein CSARDIVLGEGTEAFF.

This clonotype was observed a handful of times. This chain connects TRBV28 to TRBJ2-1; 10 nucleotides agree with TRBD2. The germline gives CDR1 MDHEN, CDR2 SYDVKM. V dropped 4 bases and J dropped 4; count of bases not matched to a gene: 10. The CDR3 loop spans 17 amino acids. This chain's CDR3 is CASSSFKVAGGYNEQFF. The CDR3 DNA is TGTGCCAGCAGTTCCTTTAAAGTAGCGGGGGGTTACAATGAGCAGTTCTTC.

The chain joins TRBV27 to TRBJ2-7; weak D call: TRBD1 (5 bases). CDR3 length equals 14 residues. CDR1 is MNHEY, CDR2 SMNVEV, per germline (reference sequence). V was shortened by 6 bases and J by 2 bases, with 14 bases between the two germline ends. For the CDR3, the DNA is TGTGCCAGCAGCCCGTGGGCGGACACCTACGAGCAGTACTTC. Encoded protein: CASSPWADTYEQYF.